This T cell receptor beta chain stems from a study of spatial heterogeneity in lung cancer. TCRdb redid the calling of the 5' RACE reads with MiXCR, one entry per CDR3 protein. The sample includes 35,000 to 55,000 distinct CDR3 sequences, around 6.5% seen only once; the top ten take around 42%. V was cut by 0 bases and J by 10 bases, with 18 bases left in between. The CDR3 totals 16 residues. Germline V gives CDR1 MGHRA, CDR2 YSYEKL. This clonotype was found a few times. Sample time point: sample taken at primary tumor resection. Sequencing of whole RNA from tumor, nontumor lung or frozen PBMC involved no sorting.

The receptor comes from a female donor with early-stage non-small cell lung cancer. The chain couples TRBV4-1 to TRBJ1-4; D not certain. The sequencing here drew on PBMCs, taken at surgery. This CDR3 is CASSQDSGRTLAKLFF. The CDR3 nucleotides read TGCGCCAGCAGCCAAGATTCGGGAAGGACCTTGGCAAAACTGTTTTTT.